These 14 T cell receptor beta chains originate from one sample sequenced in a study of T cells in Graves' hyperthyroidism and ophthalmopathy. Using RNA transcripts as the source, TCR beta CDR3 regions were amplified. The study used the HTBI primer set for a first-round RT-PCR of the TCR CDR3. One entry per CDR3 protein results from TCRdb running MiXCR on the multiplex PCR reads. There are about 640,000 distinct CDR3 sequences in the sample; less than 25% occur only once, and under 35% lies in the top ten. The sample comprised blood. The source of these receptors is a man aged 25-45 years with Graves' ophthalmopathy.

The genes are TRBV30 and TRBJ1-3; D gene ambiguous. Trimming stripped 2 bases from V and 2 bases from J, with 13 bases between. The CDR3 is made up of 15 amino acids. Germline assignment: CDR1 GTSNPN and CDR2 SVGIG (reference sequence). CDR3 nucleotide sequence: TGTGCCTGGAGTCCACGGACCTCTCCTGGAAACACCATATATTTT. This sequence encodes CAWSPRTSPGNTIYF.

This clonotype was detected only a few times. Here the CDR3 DNA reads TGCGCCAGCAGCTTGGAAGTAGGGCGCACAGATACGCAGTATTTT. Amino acid sequence: CASSLEVGRTDTQYF. This sequence joins TRBV5-1 and TRBJ2-3; the D is unclear. V gave up 0 bases and J gave up 1 base, with 9 bases separating them. CDR1 and CDR2 (germline): SGHRS, YFSETQ. The length of the CDR3 is 15 residues.

The chain links TRBV11-2 to TRBJ1-1; 8 bases line up with TRBD1. With V trimmed by 5 bases and J by 0 bases, 5 bases remained unmatched. The CDR3 consists of 15 residues. The germline gives CDR1 SGHAT, CDR2 FQNNGV. CDR3 protein: CASSAQGAMNTEAFF. CDR3 sequence (DNA): TGTGCCAGCAGCGCCCAGGGGGCGATGAACACTGAAGCTTTCTTT. The full variable domain, rest sourced from reference TRBV11-2 and TRBJ1-1, is EAGVAQSPRYKIIEKRQSVAFWCNPISGHATLYWYQQILGQGPKLLIQFQNNGVVDDSQLPKDRFSAERLKGVDSTLKIQPAKLEDSAVYLCASSAQGAMNTEAFFGQGTRLTVV.

V is TRBV20-1 and J is TRBJ2-5; D is uncertain. From germline, CDR1 is DFQATT and CDR2 SNEGSKA (reference sequence). This CDR3 region has 19 residues. V lost 0 bases and J 2 bases, leaving 25 bases between the germline ends. The CDR3 coding sequence is TGCAGTGCTAGAGATACCGGTCTGGGTAACGTAGACTTTCAAGAGACCCAGTACTTC. Encoded protein: CSARDTGLGNVDFQETQYF.

V gene TRBV3-1 combines with J gene TRBJ2-7; D is perhaps TRBD1 or TRBD2 (5 bases each). The V and J ends lost 0 bases and 1 base respectively, with 10 bases between them. Germline CDR1 and CDR2: LGHDT and YNNKEL (reference sequence). The CDR3 is 15 amino acids. This CDR3 is CASSQDQGVSYEQYF. The CDR3 DNA is TGTGCCAGCAGCCAAGATCAGGGAGTTTCCTACGAGCAGTACTTC.

The chain is built from TRBV7-9 and TRBJ2-1; D could derive from TRBD1 or TRBD2 (5 bases each). The CDR3 is made up of 16 amino acids. V lost 5 bases, J lost 1 base, and 15 bases lay in between. Germline V CDR1 and CDR2: SEHNR, FQNEAQ (reference sequence). The CDR3, as DNA: TGTGCCAGCAGCCCCCAAGGGGACGCATCCTACAATGAGCAGTTCTTC. It translates to CASSPQGDASYNEQFF.

V usage is TRBV20-1 and J usage is TRBJ2-2, with D possibly matching TRBD1 (8 bases). Germline values: CDR1 DFQATT, CDR2 SNEGSKA (reference sequence). This CDR3 is built from 14 residues. Between the trimmed V and J ends, which lost 2 bases and 6 bases, there was a span of 13 bases. The CDR3 nucleotides read TGCAGTGCTAGACAGGGGGCGGGAGCCGGGGAGCTGTTTTTT. Translation gives CSARQGAGAGELFF.

Ten or more counts support this clonotype. The genes are TRBV28 and TRBJ1-5, with a tentative D call TRBD1 (6 bases). The CDR3 runs to 14 residues. The ends were cut back, 2 bases at V and 4 bases at J, with 9 bases in the middle. CDR1 is MDHEN, CDR2 SYDVKM, per germline. The CDR3 DNA sequence: TGTGCCAGCAGTTTAATCCAGGGGAATCAGCCCCAGCATTTT. Residues: CASSLIQGNQPQHF. Using reference TRBV28 and TRBJ1-5 for the parts outside the CDR3, the full variable domain is DVKVTQSSRYLVKRTGEKVFLECVQDMDHENMFWYRQDPGLGLRLIYFSYDVKMKEKGDIPEGYSVSREKKERFSLILESASTNQTSMYLCASSLIQGNQPQHFGDGTRLSIL.

The sample holds a few counts of this clonotype. V and J are TRBV6-2 or TRBV6-3 and TRBJ2-7; TRBD1 aligns across 7 bases. Germline CDR1 and CDR2: MNHEY and SVGEGT. J gave up 1 base and V 2 bases, and 8 bases lay outside the gene matches. The CDR3 has 16 residues. The CDR3 DNA reads as TGTGCCAGCAGTTACGCCAAGGGACAGCTGTCCTACGAGCAGTACTTC. Its protein is CASSYAKGQLSYEQYF.

The V and J genes are TRBV19 and TRBJ2-3; D remains unclear. This CDR3 spans 13 amino acids. Trimming took off 3 bases at V and 2 bases at J, with 6 bases between the two ends. Germline V gene lookup returns CDR1 LNHDA and CDR2 SQIVND (reference sequence). CDR3 sequence: CASSMATTDTQYF. For the CDR3, the DNA is TGTGCCAGTAGTATGGCTACCACAGATACGCAGTATTTT. Full variable domain (missing parts from reference TRBV19 and TRBJ2-3): DGGITQSPKYLFRKEGQNVTLSCEQNLNHDAMYWYRQDPGQGLRLIYYSQIVNDFQKGDIAEGYSVSREKKESFPLTVTSAQKNPTAFYLCASSMATTDTQYFGPGTRLTVL.

Only a few counts were recorded for this clonotype. The V and J genes are TRBV6-2 or TRBV6-3 and TRBJ2-5; D gene unclear. The germline gives CDR1 MNHEY, CDR2 SVGEGT. This CDR3 has 15 amino acids. The V gene lost 0 bases and the J gene lost 5 bases, with 13 bases spanning the gap. CDR3 region: CASSYSNPLKETQYF. The CDR3 DNA reads TGTGCCAGCAGTTACTCGAACCCGTTAAAGGAGACCCAGTACTTC.

This clonotype was seen repeatedly, ten times or more. The chain uses TRBV3-1 and TRBJ2-3; TRBD1 agrees at 11 bases. This CDR3 has 16 residues. Germline CDR1 LGHDT, CDR2 YNNKEL (reference sequence). After removal of 3 bases from V and 4 bases from J, the junction contained 6 bases not matched to a gene. CDR3 region: CASSHPGTGGADTQYF. DNA of the CDR3: TGTGCCAGCAGCCACCCCGGGACAGGGGGAGCAGATACGCAGTATTTT.

The rearrangement joins TRBV24-1 to TRBJ1-5, with TRBD1 identical over 7 bases. Germline loops: CDR1 KGHDR, CDR2 SFDVKD. The ends lost 4 bases at V and 6 bases at J; junction bases unmatched: 2. CDR3 length: 13 residues. Written as DNA, the CDR3 is TGTGCCACCAGTGACCCAGGGGGTCAGCCCCAGCATTTT. Encoded protein: CATSDPGGQPQHF.

The chain couples TRBV5-5 to TRBJ1-5, with 8 bases lining up with TRBD1. CDR3 length: 17 residues. J was trimmed by 2 bases and V by 2 bases; bases with no gene match: 9. Germline values: CDR1 SGHKS, CDR2 YYEKEE (reference sequence). CDR3 loop: CASSFNSPGQGNQPQHF. In DNA, the CDR3 is TGTGCCAGCAGCTTCAATTCACCGGGACAGGGCAATCAGCCCCAGCATTTT.